A single sample is the source of the 4 T cell receptor beta chains below, sequenced in a study of cytomegalovirus exposure and HLA in healthy donors. Sequencing used immunoSEQ multiplex PCR; TCRdb keeps in-frame clones, though not all of them. Found here are approximately 160,000 clones, 70% to 90% of them singletons; the top ten hold 3% to 3.5%. Sequenced: PBMCs. The receptor source for this set is a woman aged 18-30 years in good health and CMV-seropositive.

This rearrangement joins TRBV6-6 to TRBJ2-1; possible D gene TRBD2, 6 bases. The CDR3 consists of 15 residues. V was trimmed by 4 bases and J by 0 bases, leaving 10 bases between them. Germline values: CDR1 MNHNY, CDR2 SVGAGI (reference sequence). In DNA form, the CDR3 reads TGTGCCAGCAGTTTCCAGGGAGGCTCCTACAATGAGCAGTTCTTC. It codes for CASSFQGGSYNEQFF.

The CDR3 is CASSSRLAGGTYEQYF. The CDR3 DNA follows: TGTGCCAGCAGCTCCAGACTAGCGGGAGGTACCTACGAGCAGTACTTC. The chain employs TRBV7-2 and TRBJ2-7; the match to TRBD2 covers 13 bases. CDR3 length: 16 residues. J was trimmed by 2 bases and V by 4 bases; bases with no gene match: 5. Germline V gene lookup returns CDR1 SGHTA and CDR2 FQGNSA.

Here the CDR3 reads CASSGREEQYF. In nucleotides, the CDR3 is TGTGCCAGCAGCGGTCGGGAGGAGCAGTACTTC. V and J are TRBV7-2 and TRBJ2-7, with a tentative D call TRBD2 (6 bases). This CDR3 has 11 amino acids. Germline V gene data show CDR1 as SGHTA and CDR2 as FQGNSA. V dropped 5 bases and J dropped 7 bases, with 9 bases sitting between them.

The chain uses TRBV27 and TRBJ2-7; TRBD2 aligns across 13 bases. Germline CDR1 and CDR2: MNHEY and SMNVEV (reference sequence). The CDR3 extends over 19 amino acids. J lost 3 bases, V lost 3 bases, and 14 bases had no gene match. The CDR3: CASSLHGGGLAGKSYEQYF. CDR3 bases: TGTGCCAGCAGTTTGCACGGAGGGGGACTAGCGGGGAAGAGCTACGAGCAGTACTTC.